This TCR beta chain was sequenced in a study of blood T cell repertoires in COVID-19. Looking at the study overall: The origin of the acute and convalescent COVID-19 samples was the United States, Italy and Spain. The cDNA or gDNA used as material had been derived from T cells, B-cell-depleted T cells, or PBMCs.

TCRdb's table, derived via immunoSEQ multiplex PCR, lists solely in-frame clones and lacks some. In the table there are about 92,000 clones, around three quarters of which are singletons. The sequenced sample consisted of peripheral blood. The TCR originated in a man aged 50-60 years who had recovered from COVID-19.

As DNA, the CDR3 is TGTGCCTACAATGACAGGGGCGATACGCAGTATTTT. Its translation is CAYNDRGDTQYF. The genes are TRBV30 and TRBJ2-3, with TRBD1 matching over 8 bases. Trimming took 7 bases from V and 6 from J; bases not matched to a gene: 6. CDR1 GTSNPN and CDR2 SVGIG come from the germline V gene (reference sequence). The CDR3 is 12 residues long.